This TCR beta chain was recovered during a study of identical twins (dated by TCRdb to 2016 to 2017). In the study overall: To test whether fetal clonotypes persist, this study deep-sequenced TCR alpha and beta repertoires from monozygotic twins, from unrelated adults of various ages, and from cord blood. To rule out contamination, replicate twin experiments were performed at different times with different library preparation protocols. The full study reports these points: Conclusions relied on cross-sectional statistical analysis, since the same donors could not be followed over many years. Compared with coincidental sharing between unrelated individuals, out-of-frame TCR alpha sequences shared between twins had an excess of sequences with low generation probability. Recombination models systematically underestimated out-of-frame TCR alpha sharing in monozygotic twins but agreed with sharing between unrelated individuals. Invariant T cells such as MAIT and iNKT could partly confound zero-insertion analyses, although diverse VJ usage argued against such confounding for most clonotypes. Abundant cord blood beta clonotypes carried fewer insertions; young adult naive repertoires showed a weaker similar trend, while memory repertoires showed none. In beta out-of-frame sequences, excess twin sharing was weaker, because having fewer shared sequences lowered the signal-to-noise ratio.

Relative to germline, V is missing 3 bases and J is missing 6 bases, with 0 bases of the junction outside any gene match. CDR1 and CDR2, per the germline V gene (reference sequence), are SGHAT and FQDESV. The CDR3 spans 13 residues, from the cysteine through the phenylalanine. Only the CDR3 DNA stays, 39 bases, in frame from base 1. Every donor was a healthy Caucasian. The researchers also sequenced three unrelated adults who were not twins: a male aged 18 to 29, a male aged 50 to 59, and a female aged 50 to 59. Miltenyi CD45RO+ enrichment and human naive T-cell isolation kits were used to isolate memory (CD45RO+) and naive T cells from PBMC. Library preparation employed 5' RACE. Sequencer: Illumina HiSeq 2000. A universal primer binding site was introduced by template switching, and a unique molecular identifier was present in the final cDNA, enabling accurate counting of TCR cDNA molecules. Specific primers in the conserved constant-segment region were used to synthesize first-strand cDNA for the TCR alpha and beta chains. Each cDNA library was double barcoded, with a SMART-Mk sample barcode plus Illumina barcodes, to control for contamination. TruSeq adapter sequences, together with Illumina sample barcodes, were added in two successive PCR steps. Sequencing of the TCR alpha and beta cDNA libraries was done on the Illumina HiSeq platform using custom primers. As for how the authors treated the data: MiGEC was used to process raw reads and extract unique molecular identifiers, and MiXCR was used to find CDR3 positions. For each individual, recombination models were inferred using an EM algorithm with the repgenHMM and IGoR tools. Shared clonotypes were analyzed with the tcR package in R, and sharing was normalized by the product of cloneset sizes. To study raw recombination without the effects of thymic and clonal selection, out-of-frame nonproductive sequences were analyzed. Using fastp trimming at Q25 and MiXCR clonotype assembly, TCRdb reanalyzed the public sequencing data and kept in-frame beta chains. Identical CDR3 proteins give one entry, which carries the most common genes and DNA. Clone size and V and J calls follow TCRdb, not the original study. For this sample the table gives about 690,000 distinct CDR3 sequences, of which approximately 6% were detected only once. Roughly 1.6% of the sample goes to the ten largest clones.

In its sample, this clonotype was seen a few times. The target of this receptor is not known. No qualities accompany the bases; no much larger clone lies one base away. This clonotype was sampled from a man aged 18 to 29 in good health. Sequencing used naive T cells sorted from blood. This specimen's cell subset or site label, interpreted: cells isolated with a human naive T-cell isolation kit. The chain uses TRBV11-1 and TRBJ2-7, with 12 central nucleotides matching TRBD1. This receptor carries the CDR3 CASSLGQGAEQYF. The nucleotide sequence reads as follows: TGTGCCAGCAGCTTGGGACAGGGGGCCGAGCAGTACTTC. With all but the CDR3 taken from the reference TRBV11-1 and TRBJ2-7 genes, the full variable domain is: EAEVAQSPRYKITEKSQAVAFWCDPISGHATLYWYRQILGQGPELLVQFQDESVVDDSQLPKDRFSAERLKGVDSTLKIQPAELGDSAMYLCASSLGQGAEQYFGPGTRLTVT.